The present T cell receptor gamma chain was sequenced within a study of Vδ1+ human thymocytes. The template was reverse-transcribed extracted RNA. The CDR3 regions were amplified by multiplex PCR from V-gene primers to a constant-region primer. TCRdb re-called clones from the multiplex PCR reads using CATT. The sample lists 20,000 to 25,000 gamma-chain clones, 12% to 15% seen once, with 1.9% in the top ten. Losses at the gene ends were 1 base for V and 7 bases for J; bases not matched to a gene: 7. CDR3 size: 17 residues. CDR1 and CDR2 from the germline V gene are GITISATS and ISYDGTV (reference sequence). Whole-study results and caveats: Around 18% of thymic delta-chain sequences were Vdelta2, with few Vdelta3, unlike blood Vdelta1+ controls. Thymic TRG and TRD repertoires appeared highly polyclonal, with Gaussian CDR3 length distributions.

After alphabeta T cell depletion, CD3+ Vdelta1+ Vdelta2- thymocytes were sorted. A few counts support this clone. The antigen is not known. The sequence came from a child younger than two who had congenital heart surgery. The sample consisted of Vdelta1+ gamma-delta thymocytes from the thymus. The sample's subset: FACS-sorted CD3+ TCRalphabeta- TCRVdelta1+ TCRVdelta2- thymocytes. The rearrangement joins TRGV9 to TRGJP. CDR3 DNA sequence: TGTGCCTTGTGGGAGGTTTGGACGGAGTTGGGCAAAAAAATCAAGGTATTT. Translated, it gives CALWEVWTELGKKIKVF.